Each of the 24 T cell receptor beta chains below was sequenced from the same sample in a study of control samples from healthy donors and cancer patients. Clones were read by immunoSEQ multiplex PCR, and TCRdb kept only the in-frame ones, dropping some. The sample carries about 49,000 clones, 65% to 90% recorded once. Sequences were obtained from PBMCs. These receptors were taken from a woman aged 45-59 years with lung cancer.

The chain couples TRBV5-4 to TRBJ2-1, with 8 bases that match TRBD1. Germline lookup yields CDR1 SGHNT and CDR2 YYREEE (reference sequence). Losses at the gene ends were 2 bases for V and 8 bases for J; bases not matched to a gene: 3. The CDR3 loop spans 13 amino acids. The CDR3: CASSFGQGDEQFF. The CDR3 DNA is TGTGCCAGCAGCTTTGGACAGGGCGATGAGCAGTTCTTC. The complete variable domain, with remaining parts taken from reference TRBV5-4 and TRBJ2-1, reads ETGVTQSPTHLIKTRGQQVTLRCSSQSGHNTVSWYQQALGQGPQFIFQYYREEENGRGNFPPRFSGLQFPNYSSELNVNALELDDSALYLCASSFGQGDEQFFGPGTRLTVL.

The CDR3 coding sequence is TGTGCCTGGACCACAGGGGCTGGGGCCAACGTCCTGACTTTC. Amino acids: CAWTTGAGANVLTF. This chain links TRBV30 with TRBJ2-6; TRBD1 aligns across 7 bases. The V segment lost 4 bases and the J segment 2 bases; nucleotides outside the gene matches: 2. CDR1 GTSNPN and CDR2 SVGIG come from the germline V gene (reference sequence). This CDR3 is 14 amino acids long.

This chain's CDR3 is CASSDFGGRTGNTIYF. CDR3 DNA sequence: TGTGCCAGCAGTGATTTTGGGGGCCGTACGGGAAACACCATATATTTT. The V call is TRBV25-1, the J call TRBJ1-3; D perhaps matches TRBD1 (6 bases). Germline V gene lookup returns CDR1 MGHDK and CDR2 SYGVNS. The CDR3 length is 16 residues. Trimming stripped 3 bases from V and 4 bases from J, with 16 bases between.

This clone was counted a single time. The chain employs TRBV19 and TRBJ2-1; D uncertain. The CDR3 spans 13 residues. Germline CDR1 and CDR2: LNHDA and SQIVND (reference sequence). Trimming took 5 bases from V and 8 from J, leaving 13 bases between them. This chain's CDR3 is CASSSRLVDEQFF. In nucleotides, the CDR3 is TGTGCCAGTAGTTCAAGGCTTGTCGATGAGCAGTTCTTC.

The V gene is TRBV4-3, the J gene TRBJ1-2, with TRBD1 matching 7 bases. CDR1 and CDR2 (germline): LGHNA, YSLEER. The ends lost 0 bases at V and 4 bases at J; junction bases unmatched: 8. The CDR3 totals 16 residues. The CDR3 sequence is CASSQDSGTVLYGYTF. The CDR3, as DNA: TGCGCCAGCAGCCAAGATTCCGGGACAGTCCTCTATGGCTACACCTTC.

The V call is TRBV7-6, the J call TRBJ2-5; the D gene is possibly TRBD1 (5 bases). Per germline, CDR1 SGHVS and CDR2 FNYEAQ. CDR3 length equals 15 residues. V lost 1 base, J lost 4 bases, and 13 bases lay in between. The CDR3 sequence is CASSLGGQRGETQYF. Written as DNA, the CDR3 is TGTGCCAGCAGCTTAGGGGGCCAGAGAGGAGAGACCCAGTACTTC.

Only one count was recorded for this clone. The J gene is TRBJ2-2, the V gene TRBV19; D unresolved. The CDR3 has 15 residues. V was shortened by 1 base and J by 2 bases, with 8 bases between the two germline ends. Per the germline V gene, CDR1 is LNHDA and CDR2 is SQIVND (reference sequence). The CDR3: CASSIVGSNTGELFF. The CDR3 nucleotides are TGTGCCAGTAGTATAGTAGGGTCCAACACCGGGGAGCTGTTTTTT.

The V and J genes are TRBV7-3 and TRBJ1-1; D remains unclear. Trimming shortened V by 2 bases and J by 4 bases, and 17 bases separated the two germline ends. There are 16 residues in the CDR3. Looked up from germline, CDR1 is SGHTA and CDR2 is FQGTGA. The CDR3 sequence: CASSLLGAGRPTEAFF. The CDR3 DNA is TGTGCCAGCAGCTTATTGGGTGCAGGAAGGCCCACTGAAGCTTTCTTT. Variable domain in full (rest from reference TRBV7-3 and TRBJ1-1): GAGVSQTPSNKVTEKGKYVELRCDPISGHTALYWYRQSLGQGPEFLIYFQGTGAADDSGLPNDRFFAVRPEGSVSTLKIQRTERGDSAVYLCASSLLGAGRPTEAFFGQGTRLTVV.

This sequence joins TRBV5-4 and TRBJ1-4, with 7 nucleotides matching TRBD1. Germline assignment: CDR1 SGHNT and CDR2 YYREEE (reference sequence). V shed 5 bases, J shed 0 bases, and the junction held 7 bases outside the gene matches. The CDR3 runs to 16 residues. The CDR3 here is CASSPDRASTNEKLFF. The CDR3 nucleotides are TGTGCCAGCAGTCCCGACAGGGCTTCAACTAATGAAAAACTGTTTTTT.

J is TRBJ1-2 and V is TRBV7-9; D is possibly TRBD1 (6 bases). V was clipped by 5 bases and J by 6 bases, with 19 bases between them. The CDR3 totals 15 residues. CDR1 SEHNR and CDR2 FQNEAQ come from the germline V gene (reference sequence). In DNA form, the CDR3 reads TGTGCCAGCAGCCCTAGTGGGGGGCGTCCGGATGGCTACACCTTC. The encoded protein is CASSPSGGRPDGYTF.

J is TRBJ2-5 and V is TRBV5-1, with 8 bases that match TRBD1. The CDR3 length is 16 residues. Trimming removed 2 bases from V and 4 bases from J; junction bases left unmatched: 10. CDR1 and CDR2 (germline): SGHRS, YFSETQ. In nucleotides, the CDR3 is TGCGCCAGCAGCTTCGGACAGGGTGGGCATCCAGAGACCCAGTACTTC. It codes for CASSFGQGGHPETQYF.

V and J are TRBV30 and TRBJ2-2; D not resolved. Trimming removed 4 bases at V and 6 bases at J, with 9 bases between. The CDR3 extends over 12 amino acids. Germline V gives CDR1 GTSNPN, CDR2 SVGIG (reference sequence). CDR3 bases: TGTGCCTGGACACACGCCCCCGGGGAGCTGTTTTTT. It is translated as CAWTHAPGELFF.

V usage is TRBV7-9 and J usage is TRBJ1-5; tentative D call: TRBD1 (6 bases). The V end lost 3 bases, the J end lost 3 bases, and 9 bases lay between the germline ends. Germline V CDR1 and CDR2: SEHNR, FQNEAQ (reference sequence). The CDR3 sequence is 14 residues long. The DNA for the CDR3 is TGTGCCAGCAGCTTTGGACAGCCCAATCAGCCCCAGCATTTT. Translating gives CASSFGQPNQPQHF.

The chain combines TRBV5-1 with TRBJ2-7; TRBD1 aligns across 7 bases. This CDR3 contains 21 residues. Germline CDR1 is SGHRS and CDR2 is YFSETQ. Trimming removed 4 bases from V and 4 bases from J; junction bases left unmatched: 29. The CDR3 DNA is TGCGCCAGCAGCCCGGACCCCGGGACAGCAACTACCTTAATCTCGACTTACGAGCAGTACTTC. Protein: CASSPDPGTATTLISTYEQYF. The whole variable domain, filled in from reference TRBV5-1 and TRBJ2-7, reads KAGVTQTPRYLIKTRGQQVTLSCSPISGHRSVSWYQQTPGQGLQFLFEYFSETQRNKGNFPGRFSGRQFSNSRSEMNVSTLELGDSALYLCASSPDPGTATTLISTYEQYFGPGTRLTVT.

The chain couples TRBV28 to TRBJ2-7; no definite D call. Trimming pared 3 bases from V and 6 bases from J, leaving 6 bases between. Per the germline V gene, CDR1 is MDHEN and CDR2 is SYDVKM. CDR3 length: 11 amino acids. This CDR3 is CASSFEAEQYF. DNA of the CDR3: TGTGCCAGCAGTTTCGAGGCCGAGCAGTACTTC.

The chain uses TRBV7-2 and TRBJ1-6; 7 positions agree with TRBD1. V lost 5 bases to trimming and J lost 3 bases; unmatched junction nucleotides: 10. Germline assignment: CDR1 SGHTA and CDR2 FQGNSA. This CDR3 has 17 residues. CDR3 sequence reads: CASSEDRAWGYNSPLHF. The CDR3 region has the DNA TGTGCCAGCAGCGAAGACAGGGCCTGGGGCTATAATTCACCCCTCCACTTT.

The chain uses TRBV28 and TRBJ1-3, with a weak D call TRBD1 (6 bases). CDR3 length equals 14 residues. CDR1 MDHEN and CDR2 SYDVKM come from the germline V gene. Trimming took off 6 bases at V and 4 bases at J, with 13 bases between the two ends. The CDR3 coding sequence is TGTGCCAGCAGACGACGGGGGCGCGGAAACACCATATATTTT. This translates into CASRRRGRGNTIYF.

The chain's CDR3 is CASSQGRRSGLIVKWTSTDTQYF. The DNA for the CDR3 is TGTGCCAGCAGCCAAGGTAGAAGGAGCGGGCTAATCGTAAAGTGGACTAGCACAGATACGCAGTATTTT. The chain employs TRBV14 and TRBJ2-3, with D possibly matching TRBD2 (6 bases). The CDR3 extends over 23 amino acids. V gave up 1 base and J gave up 0 bases, with 32 bases separating them. Germline assignment: CDR1 SGHDN and CDR2 FVKESK.

The rearrangement uses TRBV5-1 and TRBJ2-1, with 11 bases lining up with TRBD2. The CDR3 spans 16 residues. Germline CDR1 and CDR2: SGHRS and YFSETQ. V lost 4 bases to trimming and J lost 5 bases; unmatched junction nucleotides: 8. CDR3 coding DNA: TGCGCCAGCAGCCCAATAGCGGGGGGGCCGAACAATGAGCAGTTCTTC. It is translated as CASSPIAGGPNNEQFF.

This clone occurred once. The chain carries TRBV5-8 and TRBJ1-1, with D maybe TRBD1 (5 bases). V was shortened by 4 bases and J by 5 bases, with 15 bases between the two germline ends. This CDR3 is built from 14 residues. CDR1 SGHTS and CDR2 YDEGEE come from the germline V gene. CDR3 DNA sequence: TGTGCCAGCAGCCGAGGCAGGGAGTGGACTGAAGCTTTCTTT. It translates to CASSRGREWTEAFF. The full variable domain, in which reference TRBV5-8 and TRBJ1-1 provide the parts outside the CDR3, is EAGVTQSPTHLIKTRGQQATLRCSPISGHTSVYWYQQALGLGLQFLLWYDEGEERNRGNFPPRFSGRQFPNYSSELNVNALELEDSALYLCASSRGREWTEAFFGQGTRLTVV.

CDR3 sequence: CASGLGRQGDTEAFF. The CDR3 DNA reads TGTGCTAGTGGTTTGGGAAGACAGGGGGACACTGAAGCTTTCTTT. The rearrangement uses TRBV12-5 and TRBJ1-1, with 9 positions matching TRBD1. The CDR3 extends over 15 amino acids. The V segment lost 1 base and the J segment 3 bases; nucleotides outside the gene matches: 3. The germline CDR1 and CDR2 sequences are LGHNT and FRNRAP.

V and J are TRBV7-2 and TRBJ1-1, with D possibly being TRBD1 (5 bases). Germline CDR1 and CDR2: SGHTA and FQGNSA. V lost 0 bases to trimming and J lost 1 base, with 9 bases between them. This CDR3 has 15 amino acids. The CDR3 spells CASSLAGAPNTEAFF. CDR3 nucleotides: TGTGCCAGCAGCTTAGCAGGGGCCCCGAACACTGAAGCTTTCTTT.

This clone was recorded once. The chain has TRBV3-1 (or the pseudogene TRBV3-2) and TRBJ2-7; 9 positions agree with TRBD1. Looked up from germline, CDR1 is LGHDT and CDR2 is YNNKEL (reference sequence). Trimming took 2 bases from V and 1 from J; bases not matched to a gene: 6. The CDR3 is 16 residues long. This chain's CDR3 is CASSQTGTGTSYEQYF. CDR3 DNA sequence: TGTGCCAGCAGCCAAACCGGGACAGGGACTTCCTACGAGCAGTACTTC.

This chain links TRBV15 with TRBJ2-1; 12 nucleotides align to TRBD2. With 0 bases clipped from V and 4 bases from J, the junction kept 10 bases outside the gene matches. The CDR3 has 19 amino acids. Germline CDR1 and CDR2: LNHNV and YYDKDF (reference sequence). The CDR3 protein is CATSRDGASGGARYNEQFF. The CDR3 bases are TGTGCCACCAGCAGAGATGGGGCTAGCGGGGGGGCCAGGTACAATGAGCAGTTCTTC. Full variable domain (missing parts from reference TRBV15 and TRBJ2-1): DAMVIQNPRYQVTQFGKPVTLSCSQTLNHNVMYWYQQKSSQAPKLLFHYYDKDFNNEADTPDNFQSRRPNTSFCFLDIRSPGLGDTAMYLCATSRDGASGGARYNEQFFGPGTRLTVL.